A single TCR beta chain is shown here with its context. The repertoire was sequenced with immunoSEQ multiplex PCR; TCRdb's copy has only in-frame clones and lacks some. Here the sample spans 17,000 or so clones, roughly 91% being singletons. The entry originates in a study of blood T cell repertoires in COVID-19. Study-level background: Whether acute or convalescent, the COVID-19 samples came from the United States, Italy and Spain.

The CDR3 length is 15 residues. Germline V lookup: CDR1 SGHNT, CDR2 YYREEE (reference sequence). V shed 2 bases, J shed 0 bases, and the junction held 3 bases outside the gene matches. The source material was peripheral blood. The source of this sequence is a human donor in a cohort sampled during active COVID-19. The V and J genes are TRBV5-4 and TRBJ1-1, with TRBD1 identical over 8 bases. CDR3 residues: CASSLPGQVNTEAFF. DNA of the CDR3: TGTGCCAGCAGCTTACCGGGACAGGTGAACACTGAAGCTTTCTTT.